This TCR beta chain is from a study of shared clonotypes between healthy human individuals. Study details: Researchers assigned three CD4 naive, three CD4 memory, two CD8 naive and one CD8 memory plate to each donor.

Regarding the study as a whole: The naive CD4 repertoires of a few donors were compared, and roughly 5% of clonotypes were shared.

Researchers ran the assay at a deep level. Using immunoSEQ multiplex PCR, the repertoire was profiled, and TCRdb retains in-frame clones only, with some absent. This sample has about 1.4 million clones, with roughly 95% found just once. As for this clone: Its antigen remains unknown.

With V trimmed by 2 bases and J by 6 bases, 4 bases remained unmatched. The CDR3 totals 14 residues. The germline gives CDR1 SQVTM, CDR2 ANQGSEA. CD45RA-negative memory and CD45RA+ naive subsets were split from the CD4+ cells. This receptor was taken from a man between 25 and 39 years old in good health. The genes are TRBV29-1 and TRBJ2-2, with TRBD1 matching 9 bases. Sample: naive CD4+ T cells sorted from blood. As for subset: CD45RA+ positively selected. The CDR3 sequence is CSVEPWTGAGELFF. CDR3 sequence (DNA): TGCAGCGTTGAACCCTGGACAGGGGCCGGGGAGCTGTTTTTT.